This T cell receptor beta chain was recovered during a study of T-cell reconstitution after alpha-beta-depleted transplantation in children. The CDR3 runs 15 residues. Looked up from germline, CDR1 is SGHTA and CDR2 is FQGNSA. V was clipped by 4 bases and J by 12 bases; unmatched bases: 10. During its preparation, the TCRbeta library received unique molecular identifiers. One entry per CDR3 protein, called by TCRdb with MiXCR from the PCR reads. Among some 220,000 distinct CDR3 sequences listed, 11% were seen once. This clonotype was detected many times. V gene TRBV7-2 combines with J gene TRBJ2-1; 12 nucleotides line up with TRBD2. This TCR was recovered from a child in the first two years of life with acute myeloid leukemia, due to receive a stem cell transplant. Source: PBMCs, taken before TCRalphabeta/CD19-depleted stem cell transplant. The CDR3 sequence: CASSSGLAGSGGQFF. DNA of the CDR3: TGTGCCAGCAGCTCTGGACTAGCGGGATCCGGGGGGCAGTTCTTC.